This T cell receptor (beta chain) was found in a study of blood T cells in healthy people across ages. Looking at the study overall: Capture by template switching was about one barcoded beta molecule per two T cells. Study-level results: Per million T cells, TCR beta diversity dropped about linearly as age rose.

Details on this clonotype: The antigen is unknown.

V dropped 0 bases and J dropped 2; count of bases not matched to a gene: 3. This CDR3 is built from 15 residues. Germline CDR1 reads MNHNY; CDR2 reads SVGAGI (reference sequence). The use of a sample-barcoded 5' primer and a J-beta primer mix characterized a second PCR of about 7 to 12 cycles. At least 2.5 million CDR3-containing paired-end reads were obtained per sample. TCRdb passed the 5' RACE reads through MiXCR, listing each CDR3 protein once. The sample lists about 620,000 distinct CDR3 sequences; roughly 20% were seen once. The clonotype comes from an older man in good health. This sequence joins TRBV6-6 and TRBJ2-7; 8 bases are shared with TRBD1. The material sequenced was blood. The CDR3 DNA follows: TGTGCCAGCAGTTACTCGGACAGGGCAACCTACGAGCAGTACTTC. Its translation: CASSYSDRATYEQYF.